These 26 T cell receptor beta chains originate from one sample sequenced in a study of CD8 T cells in Susac syndrome. Random-hexamer reverse transcription was applied to about 0.45 to 1 ug RNA. TCRdb redid the calling of the immunoSEQ multiplex PCR reads with MiXCR, one entry per CDR3 protein. The sample has under 200,000 distinct CDR3 sequences; 85% to 95% are singletons. Material: CD4+ T cells from PBMCs. The source is a human donor in good health.

The V and J genes are TRBV20-1 and TRBJ1-2, with 10 nucleotides matching TRBD1. The CDR3 is made up of 15 amino acids. Trimming took 6 bases from V and 3 from J; bases not matched to a gene: 10. Germline values: CDR1 DFQATT, CDR2 SNEGSKA (reference sequence). DNA for the CDR3: TGCAGTGCGGGGGGCGGGGGACAGGGGCACTATGGCTACACCTTC. As protein: CSAGGGGQGHYGYTF.

The chain combines TRBV5-1 with TRBJ2-3, with 9 bases lining up with TRBD1. Trimming removed 3 bases from V and 4 bases from J; junction bases left unmatched: 9. The CDR3 loop spans 16 amino acids. Germline V gives CDR1 SGHRS, CDR2 YFSETQ. CDR3 loop: CASSSLDRGVADTQYF. DNA for the CDR3: TGCGCCAGCAGCTCCCTGGACAGGGGAGTGGCAGATACGCAGTATTTT.

The chain is built from TRBV5-1 and TRBJ2-7; D unresolved. Trimming cost V 4 bases and J 2 bases, with 13 bases left between them. The CDR3 has 14 residues. From germline, CDR1 is SGHRS and CDR2 YFSETQ. The CDR3 loop is CASSQSTDTYEQYF. The CDR3 DNA sequence: TGCGCCAGCAGCCAGTCGACCGATACCTACGAGCAGTACTTC. Combining the CDR3 with reference TRBV5-1 and TRBJ2-7 gives the whole variable domain KAGVTQTPRYLIKTRGQQVTLSCSPISGHRSVSWYQQTPGQGLQFLFEYFSETQRNKGNFPGRFSGRQFSNSRSEMNVSTLELGDSALYLCASSQSTDTYEQYFGPGTRLTVT.

The chain has TRBV29-1 and TRBJ1-1; no clear D gene. Between the trimmed V and J ends, which lost 7 bases and 2 bases, there was a span of 20 bases. From germline, CDR1 is SQVTM and CDR2 ANQGSEA. The CDR3 contains 15 residues. As DNA, the CDR3 is TGCAGCGCTAAGAAATCCGATCAGCCTAACACTGAAGCTTTCTTT. It codes for CSAKKSDQPNTEAFF.

The rearrangement uses TRBV12-3 or TRBV12-4 and TRBJ2-1, with 7 bases fitting TRBD1. The CDR3 sequence is 17 residues long. Losses at the gene ends were 5 bases for V and 0 bases for J; bases not matched to a gene: 10. The DNA of the CDR3 is TGTGCCAGCAGTGGATCCTCGGGACAGTACTCCTACAATGAGCAGTTCTTC. Amino acid sequence: CASSGSSGQYSYNEQFF.

This rearrangement joins TRBV3-1 to TRBJ2-7; TRBD2 is a possible D gene (5 bases). Deletions cut 0 bases from V and 7 bases from J, with 13 bases between. CDR1 is LGHDT and CDR2 is YNNKEL in the germline V gene (reference sequence). The CDR3 contains 14 residues. The CDR3 DNA follows: TGTGCCAGCAGCCAAGATGGACTCTTAGGGGAGCAGTACGTC. It yields the protein CASSQDGLLGEQYV.

This chain uses TRBV27 with TRBJ2-7, with TRBD2 matching 7 bases. With V trimmed by 5 bases and J by 3 bases, 10 bases remained unmatched. This CDR3 has 15 residues. Germline CDR1 is MNHEY and CDR2 is SMNVEV (reference sequence). The CDR3 protein is CASSPSPGGYYEQYF. The CDR3 DNA is TGTGCCAGCAGTCCCTCTCCGGGGGGTTACTACGAGCAGTACTTC.

The rearrangement links TRBV12-3 or TRBV12-4 to TRBJ2-2, with D unclear. CDR3 length equals 13 residues. V lost 4 bases, J lost 7 bases, and 10 bases lay in between. CDR3 DNA: TGTGCCAGCAGTTCCCGGGCTGACGGGGAGCTGTTTTTT. Translating gives CASSSRADGELFF.

The rearrangement links TRBV14 to TRBJ2-1; D assignment may be TRBD1 or TRBD2 (5 bases each). The CDR3 extends over 15 amino acids. The germline gives CDR1 SGHDN, CDR2 FVKESK. V was shortened by 5 bases and J by 1 base, with 12 bases between the two germline ends. CDR3 amino acids: CASSSGTVSYNEQFF. The CDR3 DNA follows: TGTGCCAGCAGCTCCGGGACGGTTTCCTACAATGAGCAGTTCTTC.

The chain recombines TRBV27 with TRBJ1-4, with 7 positions matching TRBD1. Germline-derived CDR1 and CDR2 are MNHEY and SMNVEV (reference sequence). The CDR3 contains 22 residues. J gave up 7 bases and V 1 base, and 27 bases lay outside the gene matches. The CDR3 DNA is TGTGCCAGCAGTTTATTTGGGTTTTCTACAGGGGCAGGGCCTGGTAATGGTGAAAAACTGTTTTTT. Translation gives CASSLFGFSTGAGPGNGEKLFF. The whole variable domain, remainder taken from reference TRBV27 and TRBJ1-4, is EAQVTQNPRYLITVTGKKLTVTCSQNMNHEYMSWYRQDPGLGLRQIYYSMNVEVTDKGDVPEGYKVSRKEKRNFPLILESPSPNQTSLYFCASSLFGFSTGAGPGNGEKLFFGSGTQLSVL.

The chain couples TRBV20-1 to TRBJ1-2; perhaps TRBD1 as D (5 bases). This CDR3 contains 13 residues. The germline V and J ends were trimmed by 5 bases and 8 bases, with 18 bases remaining between them. The germline V gene encodes CDR1 DFQATT and CDR2 SNEGSKA (reference sequence). Here the CDR3 DNA reads TGCAGTGCTCGGCGGGGGTCTGGCGCCGGCTACACCTTC. Its protein product is CSARRGSGAGYTF.

The genes are TRBV11-1 and TRBJ2-7, with 7 bases matching TRBD1. The CDR3 is 13 residues long. V dropped 5 bases and J dropped 6; count of bases not matched to a gene: 7. Per germline, CDR1 SGHAT and CDR2 FQDESV (reference sequence). The chain's CDR3 is CASSPQTGFEQYV. Written as DNA, the CDR3 is TGTGCCAGCAGCCCGCAGACAGGGTTCGAGCAGTACGTC.

The genes are TRBV30 and TRBJ1-2, with D possibly matching TRBD1 (6 bases). The CDR3 is made up of 15 amino acids. The V end was cut by 0 bases, the J end by 8 bases, with 19 bases between. Germline V gene lookup returns CDR1 GTSNPN and CDR2 SVGIG (reference sequence). CDR3 bases: TGTGCCTGGAGTGTGAAGGGGGTCCGTCCGGAAGGCTACACCTTC. It translates to CAWSVKGVRPEGYTF.

This clonotype has a single count. The chain uses TRBV7-9 and TRBJ2-7; D unresolved. Trimming shortened V by 5 bases and J by 0 bases, and 11 bases separated the two germline ends. The CDR3 consists of 14 residues. Germline loops: CDR1 SEHNR, CDR2 FQNEAQ (reference sequence). DNA of the CDR3: TGTGCCAGCAGCCAGTCGGCGGTCTCCTACGAGCAGTACGTC. Its protein is CASSQSAVSYEQYV.

The V gene is TRBV7-9, the J gene TRBJ1-2; no clear D. Germline V gene sequence: CDR1 SEHNR, CDR2 FQNEAQ (reference sequence). This CDR3 has 11 amino acids. V lost 0 bases to trimming and J lost 8 bases, with 4 bases between them. CDR3 in DNA: TGTGCCAGCAGCTTAGCTTGGGGCTACACCTTC. It encodes CASSLAWGYTF.

This chain connects TRBV29-1 to TRBJ1-1; 7 nucleotides match TRBD1. Germline loops: CDR1 SQVTM, CDR2 ANQGSEA. This CDR3 spans 14 amino acids. V lost 7 bases and J lost 1; bases outside the gene matches: 9. CDR3 sequence (DNA): TGCAGCGCCATCCGACAGGGAGGGAACACTGAAGCTTTCTTT. It yields the protein CSAIRQGGNTEAFF.

V is TRBV3-1 and J is TRBJ2-7, with D hard to call. This CDR3 contains 16 residues. The V end lost 1 base, the J end lost 2 bases, and 15 bases lay between the germline ends. Per germline, CDR1 LGHDT and CDR2 YNNKEL (reference sequence). CDR3 DNA: TGTGCCAGCAGCCAAGGACCGGGCATTTCGACCTACGAGCAGTACGTC. This encodes CASSQGPGISTYEQYV.

V is TRBV3-1 and J is TRBJ2-5; D gene ambiguous. This CDR3 spans 15 amino acids. Trimming removed 0 bases from V and 5 bases from J, with 13 bases in between. The V gene's germline CDR1 is LGHDT and CDR2 YNNKEL (reference sequence). This CDR3 reads CASSQDGQFGETQYF. Written as DNA, the CDR3 is TGTGCCAGCAGCCAAGATGGGCAGTTCGGGGAGACCCAGTACTTC.

The chain combines TRBV29-1 with TRBJ2-7; TRBD1 matches 7 bases. Trimming at V came to 6 bases and at J to 2 bases, leaving 7 bases not matched to a gene. Germline CDR1 and CDR2: SQVTM and ANQGSEA. The CDR3 sequence is 13 residues long. The CDR3 region is CSVSRQGAYEQYF. CDR3 bases: TGCAGCGTAAGCCGACAGGGTGCCTACGAGCAGTACTTC.

This clonotype has only a few counts. The rearrangement joins TRBV3-1 to TRBJ2-1, with D possibly being TRBD1 (7 bases). The germline V gene encodes CDR1 LGHDT and CDR2 YNNKEL (reference sequence). Trimming shortened V by 6 bases and J by 7 bases, and 13 bases separated the two germline ends. This CDR3 has 13 amino acids. This CDR3 reads CASSPTGTNEQFF. Here the CDR3 DNA reads TGTGCCAGCAGTCCGACAGGGACTAATGAGCAGTTCTTC.

The chain has TRBV30 and TRBJ2-3; D is perhaps TRBD1 (6 bases). Trimming removed 6 bases from V and 4 bases from J, with 14 bases in between. The CDR3 has 13 amino acids. The germline CDR1 and CDR2 sequences are GTSNPN and SVGIG (reference sequence). The CDR3 reads CACLNQGPDTQYF. The DNA for the CDR3 is TGTGCCTGTTTGAATCAGGGGCCAGATACGCAGTATTTT.

J is TRBJ2-1 and V is TRBV29-1; D may be TRBD1 (6 bases). Looked up from germline, CDR1 is SQVTM and CDR2 is ANQGSEA. Trimming took off 8 bases at V and 8 bases at J, with 16 bases between the two ends. The CDR3 covers 12 residues. CDR3 region: CSKATGRHEQFF. The CDR3 region has the DNA TGCAGCAAAGCGACAGGTCGCCATGAGCAGTTCTTC.

V gene TRBV7-2 combines with J gene TRBJ2-5, with 7 bases that match TRBD1. The CDR3 totals 16 residues. Germline lookup yields CDR1 SGHTA and CDR2 FQGNSA. J gave up 5 bases and V 1 base, and 10 bases lay outside the gene matches. The CDR3, as DNA: TGTGCCAGCAGCTTAGGGTTCAGGGGGTCTGAGGAGACCCAGTACTTC. Translation gives CASSLGFRGSEETQYF.

This clonotype has more than one count but fewer than ten. V is TRBV29-1 and J is TRBJ2-3; possibly TRBD2 for D (6 bases). The germline V gene encodes CDR1 SQVTM and CDR2 ANQGSEA. Trimming shortened V by 6 bases and J by 3 bases, and 13 bases separated the two germline ends. The CDR3 sequence is 13 residues long. CDR3 sequence (DNA): TGCAGCGTGGCGCGGGCGGGAACAGATACGCAGTATTTT. Translating it yields CSVARAGTDTQYF.

The chain combines TRBV30 with TRBJ2-1, with 7 bases fitting TRBD2. The CDR3 runs to 15 residues. V lost 1 base, J lost 4 bases, and 7 bases stayed unmatched. The V gene's germline CDR1 is GTSNPN and CDR2 SVGIG (reference sequence). CDR3 nucleotides: TGTGCCTGGAGTGAAAGCGGGGCAAATTACAATGAGCAGTTCTTC. It specifies CAWSESGANYNEQFF.

The rearrangement joins TRBV29-1 to TRBJ1-2; a possible D gene is TRBD1 (6 bases). The V and J ends lost 3 bases and 6 bases respectively, with 14 bases between them. This CDR3 spans 13 amino acids. In germline, CDR1 is SQVTM, CDR2 ANQGSEA. The CDR3 loop reads CSVDPTGTDGYTF. DNA for the CDR3: TGCAGCGTTGACCCGACAGGTACCGATGGCTACACCTTC.